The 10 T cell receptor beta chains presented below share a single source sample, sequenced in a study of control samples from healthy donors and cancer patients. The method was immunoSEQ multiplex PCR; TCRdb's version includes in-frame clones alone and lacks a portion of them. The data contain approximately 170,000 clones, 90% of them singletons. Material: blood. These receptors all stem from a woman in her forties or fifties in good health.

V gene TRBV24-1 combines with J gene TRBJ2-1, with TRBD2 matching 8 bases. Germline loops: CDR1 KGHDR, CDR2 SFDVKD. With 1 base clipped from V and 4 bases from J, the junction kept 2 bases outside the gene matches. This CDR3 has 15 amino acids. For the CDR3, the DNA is TGTGCCACCAGTGATTTCACGGGAGGGTACAATGAGCAGTTCTTC. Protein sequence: CATSDFTGGYNEQFF.

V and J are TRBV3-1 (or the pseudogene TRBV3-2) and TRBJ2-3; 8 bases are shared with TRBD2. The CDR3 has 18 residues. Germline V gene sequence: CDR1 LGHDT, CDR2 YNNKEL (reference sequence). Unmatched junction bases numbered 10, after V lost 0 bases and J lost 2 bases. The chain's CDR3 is CASSQDSSGGGITDTQYF. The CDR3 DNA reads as TGTGCCAGCAGCCAAGACTCGAGTGGCGGGGGGATCACAGATACGCAGTATTTT.

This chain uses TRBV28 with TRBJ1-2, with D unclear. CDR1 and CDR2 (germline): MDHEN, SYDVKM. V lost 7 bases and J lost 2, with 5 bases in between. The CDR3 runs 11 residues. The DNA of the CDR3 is TGTGCCAGCATACAGAACTATGGCTACACCTTC. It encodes CASIQNYGYTF.

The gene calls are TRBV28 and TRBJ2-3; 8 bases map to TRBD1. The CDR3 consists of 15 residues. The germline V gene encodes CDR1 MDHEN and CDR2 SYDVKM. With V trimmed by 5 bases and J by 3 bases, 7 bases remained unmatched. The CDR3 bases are TGTGCCAGCAGTAACCCAAGGACAGGGACAGATACGCAGTATTTT. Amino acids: CASSNPRTGTDTQYF.

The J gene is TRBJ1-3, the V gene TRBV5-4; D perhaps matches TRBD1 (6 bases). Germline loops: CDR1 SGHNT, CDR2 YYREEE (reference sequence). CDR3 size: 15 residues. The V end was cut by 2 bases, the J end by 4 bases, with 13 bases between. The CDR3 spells CASSFEQGHGNTIYF. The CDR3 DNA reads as TGTGCCAGCAGCTTCGAACAGGGCCACGGAAACACCATATATTTT.

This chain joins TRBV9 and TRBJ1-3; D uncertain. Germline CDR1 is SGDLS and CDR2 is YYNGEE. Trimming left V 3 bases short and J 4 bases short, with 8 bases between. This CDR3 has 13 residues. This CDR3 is CASSAGRGNTIYF. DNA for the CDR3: TGTGCCAGCAGCGCCGGGCGAGGAAACACCATATATTTT.

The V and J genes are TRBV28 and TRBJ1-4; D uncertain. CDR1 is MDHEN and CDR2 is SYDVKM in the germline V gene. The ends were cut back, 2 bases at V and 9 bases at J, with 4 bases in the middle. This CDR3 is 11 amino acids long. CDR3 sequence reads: CASSLNKKLFF. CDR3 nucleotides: TGTGCCAGCAGTTTAAACAAAAAACTGTTTTTT.

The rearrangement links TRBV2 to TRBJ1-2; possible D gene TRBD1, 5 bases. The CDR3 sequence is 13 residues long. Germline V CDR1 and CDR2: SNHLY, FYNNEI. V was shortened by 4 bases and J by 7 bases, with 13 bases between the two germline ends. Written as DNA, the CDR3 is TGTGCCAGCAGTGTCTGGGGGGAAGGTGGCTACACCTTC. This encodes CASSVWGEGGYTF.

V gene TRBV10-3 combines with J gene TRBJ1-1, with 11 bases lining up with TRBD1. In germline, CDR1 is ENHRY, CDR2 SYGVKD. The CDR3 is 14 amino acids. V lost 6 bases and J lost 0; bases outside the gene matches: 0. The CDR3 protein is CAIRGQGVNTEAFF. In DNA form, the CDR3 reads TGTGCCATCAGGGGACAGGGGGTGAACACTGAAGCTTTCTTT.

The CDR3 nucleotides are TGTGCCAGCGGAAGGGACAGCGGCACCGGGGAGCTGTTTTTT. Translating gives CASGRDSGTGELFF. The genes are TRBV7-8 and TRBJ2-2; 7 nucleotides match TRBD1. The J segment lost 4 bases and the V segment lost 8 bases, leaving 7 bases of the junction unmatched. Germline V gives CDR1 SGHVS, CDR2 FQNEAQ. There are 14 residues in the CDR3.